These T cell receptor beta chains were read from a single sample in a study of blood T cell repertoires in COVID-19. The table came from immunoSEQ multiplex PCR; TCRdb's copy has only in-frame clones and leaves some out. Seen here are 150,000 to 200,000 clones, around 81% observed once, and the top ten hold more than 9.5%. Material: peripheral blood. Receptors were obtained from a woman aged 40-49 years with COVID-19, enrolled during active disease. Each CDR3 is given with its conserved first and last residue. Each record gives: D gene, J gene, clone size, V gene, CDR3 protein, CDR3 DNA. The D gene is left open where the match is weak. For some rows the clone size is stated as once, few or many, or as a class when expanded; others skip it.

>-|TRBJ1-5|-|TRBV7-8
CASSLVPGGQPQHF
TGTGCCAGCAGCCTCGTCCCCGGTGGTCAGCCCCAGCATTTT
>-|TRBJ2-6|-|TRBV28
CASSSPGSGANVLTF
TGTGCCAGCAGTTCCCCGGGATCTGGGGCCAACGTCCTGACTTTC
>TRBD2|TRBJ2-7|-|TRBV19
CASSIVPGLVVYEQYF
TGTGCCAGTAGTATAGTCCCCGGACTAGTGGTCTACGAGCAGTACTTC
>TRBD1|TRBJ1-4|-|TRBV5-4
CASSFNRGNEKLFF
TGTGCCAGCAGCTTCAACAGGGGTAATGAAAAACTGTTTTTT
>-|TRBJ2-2|-|TRBV7-3
CASSPGPNSGELFF
TGTGCCAGCAGCCCTGGTCCCAACTCCGGGGAGCTGTTTTTT
>TRBD1|TRBJ1-1|-|TRBV27
CASSRQGPGYTEAFF
TGTGCCAGCAGCCGACAGGGGCCAGGATACACTGAAGCTTTCTTT
>-|TRBJ1-2|-|TRBV18
CASSLRVGDGYTF
TGTGCCAGCTCACTCAGGGTAGGCGATGGCTACACCTTC
>-|TRBJ2-1|once|TRBV19
CASKGLSNNEQFF
TGTGCCAGTAAGGGGCTTTCGAACAATGAGCAGTTCTTC
>TRBD2|TRBJ2-3|once|TRBV2
CASIPLAGGPSSTDTQYF
TGTGCCAGCATCCCATTAGCGGGAGGGCCCTCTAGCACAGATACGCAGTATTTT
>-|TRBJ2-3|-|TRBV28
CASSRSWTTNTQYF
TGTGCCAGCAGTAGGTCTTGGACTACGAATACGCAGTATTTT
>TRBD2|TRBJ2-7|-|TRBV11-2
CASSLYYREGDYEQYF
TGTGCCAGCAGCTTGTACTATAGGGAGGGAGACTACGAGCAGTACTTC
>-|TRBJ1-1|-|TRBV19
CASSFQNTEAFF
TGTGCCAGTAGTTTCCAGAACACTGAAGCTTTCTTT
>-|TRBJ1-6|-|TRBV20-1
CSAGVHSSYNSPLHF
TGCAGTGCTGGTGTACACAGCTCCTATAATTCACCCCTCCACTTT
>TRBD1|TRBJ1-5|-|TRBV19
CASSTFDRGNNQPQHF
TGTGCCAGTAGTACCTTCGACAGGGGGAACAATCAGCCCCAGCATTTT
>-|TRBJ1-2|-|TRBV7-9
CASSLFRDGSGGYTF
TGTGCCAGCAGCTTATTTCGGGATGGTTCGGGTGGCTACACCTTC
>TRBD2|TRBJ2-5|-|TRBV7-8
CASSLRAGVRETQYF
TGTGCCAGCAGCTTACGTGCGGGAGTTCGTGAGACCCAGTACTTC
>-|TRBJ1-2|-|TRBV29-1
CSVEDDRFYGYTF
TGCAGCGTTGAAGATGACAGGTTCTATGGCTACACCTTC
>-|TRBJ2-6|-|TRBV2
CASTYSGANVLTF
TGTGCCAGTACCTACTCTGGGGCCAACGTCCTGACTTTC
>-|TRBJ1-2|-|TRBV28
CASSLYSLLGSYTF
TGTGCCAGCAGTTTATATTCATTGTTGGGCAGCTACACCTTC
>TRBD2|TRBJ2-3|once|TRBV27
CARTSGGASGRTLRTDTQYF
TGTGCCAGAACCTCGGGGGGCGCTAGCGGGAGGACCCTTCGCACAGATACGCAGTATTTT
>TRBD1|TRBJ1-2|-|TRBV27
CASSSSGGGYTF
TGTGCCAGCAGTTCCTCAGGGGGGGGCTACACCTTC
>TRBD1|TRBJ1-5|-|TRBV19
CASRTGVNQPQHF
TGTGCCAGTAGAACAGGGGTGAACCAGCCCCAGCATTTT
>-|TRBJ2-5|-|TRBV7-3
CASSLVHQETQYF
TGTGCCAGCAGCTTAGTCCATCAAGAGACCCAGTACTTC
>-|TRBJ1-2|once|TRBV19
CASSPLPTYGYTF
TGTGCCAGTAGTCCGCTCCCTACCTATGGCTACACCTTC
>-|TRBJ1-4|-|TRBV15
CATSRPRASGEKLFF
TGTGCCACCAGCAGACCCAGGGCATCGGGTGAAAAACTGTTTTTT
>-|TRBJ1-1|-|TRBV5-4
CASSLPYTEAFF
TGTGCCAGCAGCTTGCCTTACACTGAAGCTTTCTTT
>-|TRBJ1-4|-|TRBV4-1
CASSQIIRNEKLFF
TGCGCCAGCAGCCAGATTATTCGGAATGAAAAACTGTTTTTT